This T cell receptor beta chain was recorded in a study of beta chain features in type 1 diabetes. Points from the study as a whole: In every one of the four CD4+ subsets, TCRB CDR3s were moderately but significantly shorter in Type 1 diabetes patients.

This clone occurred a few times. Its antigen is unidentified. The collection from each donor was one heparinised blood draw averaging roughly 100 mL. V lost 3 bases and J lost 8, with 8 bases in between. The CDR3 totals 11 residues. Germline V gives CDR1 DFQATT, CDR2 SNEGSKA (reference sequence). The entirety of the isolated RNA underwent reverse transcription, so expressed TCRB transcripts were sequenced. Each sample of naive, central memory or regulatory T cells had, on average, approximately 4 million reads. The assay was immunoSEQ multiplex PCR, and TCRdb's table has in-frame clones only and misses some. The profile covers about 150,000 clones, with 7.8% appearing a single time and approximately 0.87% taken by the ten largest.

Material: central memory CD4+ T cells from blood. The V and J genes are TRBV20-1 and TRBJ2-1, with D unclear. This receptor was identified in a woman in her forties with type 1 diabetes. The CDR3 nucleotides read TGCAGTGCTAGTACGGTCGATGAGCAGTTCTTC. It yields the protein CSASTVDEQFF.